Listed here are 15 T cell receptor beta chains from one sample, sequenced in a study of tissue T cells after allogeneic stem cell transplantation. The time point is: mouse harvest day 14 after allogeneic transplant. The graft held 10^6 splenic CD5+ T cells and 10^7 T-cell-depleted bone marrow cells. Sequencing used immunoSEQ multiplex PCR; TCRdb keeps in-frame clones, though not all of them. This table holds 2,800 or so clones, almost 50% found once. Sequencing was done on a sample of lymph node tissue. The receptors were gathered from a female BALB/c mouse given C57BL/6 T cells with graft-versus-host disease after an allogeneic hematopoietic cell transplant.

This clone was seen only a few times. Mouse gene names and germline throughout. Read sequence stops 1 residue before the CDR3 end, and the germline J gene provides the missing end. The chain combines TRBV13-2 with TRBJ1-3; 9 nucleotides line up with TRBD1. V lost 5 bases and J lost 3; bases outside the gene matches: 0. This CDR3 is 13 amino acids long. Germline CDR1 is NNHNN and CDR2 is SYGAGS (reference sequence). This CDR3 is CASGDRGGNTLYF. Incomplete CDR3 DNA: TGTGCCAGCGGGGACAGGGGTGGAAATACGCTCTAT.

This clone was counted only a few times. The genes and germline here are from mouse. With the read ending 1 residue before the CDR3 end, the germline J gene is used to fill in that end. The chain is built from TRBV26 and TRBJ2-5; D is tentatively TRBD1 or TRBD2 (5 bases each). The germline CDR1 and CDR2 sequences are KGHPV and FQNQEV (reference sequence). V lost 2 bases to trimming and J lost 3 bases, with 9 bases between them. This CDR3 region has 14 residues. The CDR3 bases that were read are TGTGCCAGCAGTCTGGGGGGTCCTCAAGACACCCAGTAC. Amino acids: CASSLGGPQDTQY. The whole CDR3 sequence reads CASSLGGPQDTQYF. The full variable domain, with the rest looked up from reference TRBV26 and TRBJ2-5, is NSKVIQTPRYLVKGQGQKAKMRCIPEKGHPVVFWYQQNKNNEFKFLINFQNQEVLQQIDMTEKRFSAECPSNSPCSLEIQSSEAGDSALYLCASSLGGPQDTQYFGPGTRLLVL.

Only a few counts were recorded for this clone. The genes are named according to mouse. The read stops 1 residue short of the end of the CDR3; the missing end is completed from the germline J gene. The chain carries TRBV26 and TRBJ2-7, with no clear D. V lost 4 bases to trimming and J lost 7 bases, with 11 bases between them. CDR1 and CDR2 from the germline V gene are KGHPV and FQNQEV (reference sequence). The CDR3 sequence is 12 residues long. The DNA read from the CDR3 is TGTGCCAGCAGTCCACGACAAACGGAACAGTAC. Its protein product is CASSPRQTEQY. The complete CDR3 sequence is CASSPRQTEQYF.

This clone was counted once. The listed genes are named as in mouse. The CDR3 end falls 1 residue outside the read, so it is completed with the germline J gene. The J gene is TRBJ2-5, the V gene TRBV26; 11 nucleotides line up with TRBD1. The CDR3 runs 14 residues. After removal of 2 bases from V and 6 bases from J, the junction contained 1 base not matched to a gene. Germline CDR1 and CDR2: KGHPV and FQNQEV (reference sequence). The DNA read from the CDR3 is TGTGCCAGCAGTCTGGGACAGGGGGCCGACACCCAGTAC. Translating it yields CASSLGQGADTQY. The CDR3, in full, reads CASSLGQGADTQYF.

In the case of this clone: Gene and germline names: mouse. Read coverage stops 1 residue before the CDR3 terminus; the germline J gene supplies the remainder. V usage is TRBV19 and J usage is TRBJ2-7; TRBD2 matches at 11 bases. Germline CDR1 reads FNHDT; CDR2 reads SITEND (reference sequence). Trimming cost V 5 bases and J 7 bases; bases outside gene matches: 2. There are 12 residues in the CDR3. This CDR3 is CASRDWGEEQYF. The part of the CDR3 DNA that was read is TGTGCCAGCAGGGACTGGGGGGAGGAACAGTAC.

This clone ranks as large (0.1 to 1%). Mouse gene names and germline throughout. From the germline J gene comes the end of the CDR3, since the read stops 1 residue before it. The rearrangement links TRBV1 to TRBJ2-7; 8 bases align to TRBD1. Germline-derived CDR1 and CDR2 are NSQYPW and LRSPGD (reference sequence). Trimming cost V 3 bases and J 5 bases; bases outside gene matches: 0. This CDR3 comprises 12 residues. The CDR3 spells CTCSADRDEQYF. The sequenced part of the CDR3 DNA is TGCACCTGCAGTGCGGACAGGGATGAACAGTAC.

On this clone itself: Gene names follow the mouse nomenclature. Read sequence stops 1 residue before the CDR3 end, and the germline J gene provides the missing end. This sequence joins TRBV31 and TRBJ2-2; 12 positions match TRBD2. V trimming: 2 bases; J trimming: 1 base; junction bases outside the gene matches: 2. CDR1 is GKSSPN and CDR2 is SITVG in the germline V gene. The CDR3 runs to 16 residues. The covered CDR3 bases are TGTGCCTGGAGTTTGGGACTGGGGGGAAACACCGGGCAGCTCTAC. Translating gives CAWSLGLGGNTGQLY. The CDR3 in its entirety is CAWSLGLGGNTGQLYF. Combining the CDR3 with reference TRBV31 and TRBJ2-2 gives the whole variable domain AQTIHQWPVAEIKAVGSPLSLGCTIKGKSSPNLYWYWQATGGTLQQLFYSITVGQVESVVQLNLSASRPKDDQFILSTEKLLLSHSGFYLCAWSLGLGGNTGQLYFGEGSKLTVL.

About this clone: Gene names refer to mouse genes. The read ends 1 residue early relative to the CDR3; the germline J gene fills the gap. The chain links TRBV19 to TRBJ2-7, with D tentatively TRBD1 or TRBD2 (6 bases each). The length of the CDR3 is 13 residues. V shed 1 base and J shed 3 bases, with 8 bases lying between them. Germline values: CDR1 FNHDT, CDR2 SITEND (reference sequence). The sequenced part of the CDR3 DNA is TGTGCCAGCAGTATATGGGGGCTCTATGAACAGTAC. It specifies CASSIWGLYEQY. From start to end, the CDR3 is CASSIWGLYEQYF.

For this clone: Genes here carry mouse names. The sequenced fragment ends 1 residue before the CDR3 boundary, so the rest is inferred from the germline J gene. V is TRBV23 and J is TRBJ1-1; TRBD1 reflects the table's D call only, with no check against the DNA. CDR3 length equals 14 residues. Germline assignment: CDR1 KGHTA and CDR2 FQNQQP. The CDR3 DNA, read in part, is TGCTCCAGCAGGGGGACAGGGGCAAACACAGAAGTCTTC. The encoded protein is CSSRGTGANTEVF. From start to end, the CDR3 is CSSRGTGANTEVFF.

About this clone itself: The genes and germline here are from mouse. The sequenced CDR3 bases are TGTGCCAGCAGCCAAGGCAACACCGGGCAGCTCTAC. This encodes CASSQGNTGQLY. The entire CDR3 reads CASSQGNTGQLYF. This chain links TRBV5 with TRBJ2-2, with D unclear. With the read ending 1 residue before the CDR3 end, the germline J gene is used to fill in that end. Deletions cut 1 base from V and 2 bases from J, with 2 bases between. Germline lookup yields CDR1 LGHNA and CDR2 YNLKQL (reference sequence). The CDR3 consists of 13 residues.

Comment on this clone: Gene names follow the mouse nomenclature. The read ends 1 residue early relative to the CDR3; the germline J gene fills the gap. The rearrangement links TRBV12-2 to TRBJ2-3, with D possibly TRBD1 on 6 matching bases. Germline CDR1 reads SGHLS; CDR2 reads HYDKME. This CDR3 is built from 14 residues. Trimming left V 0 bases short and J 2 bases short, with 8 bases between. The CDR3 DNA, read in part, is TGTGCCAGCTCTCTCTCAGGGGATGCAGAAACGCTGTAT. Translation: CASSLSGDAETLY. The full CDR3 protein is CASSLSGDAETLYF. Full variable domain (outside the CDR3, taken from reference TRBV12-2 and TRBJ2-3): NSGVVQSPRYIIKGKGERSILKCIPISGHLSVAWYQQTQGQELKFFIQHYDKMERDKGNLPSRFSVQQFDDYHSEMNMSALELEDSAVYFCASSLSGDAETLYFGSGTRLTVL.

By proportion, this clone is medium-sized. Here the gene names and germline are mouse. The read finishes 1 residue shy of the CDR3 end, and the germline J gene is used to complete it. This chain links TRBV20 with TRBJ2-2; perhaps D is TRBD1 or TRBD2 (6 bases each). This CDR3 region has 15 residues. Germline V gene sequence: CDR1 GFQATS, CDR2 STVNSAI. Trimming stripped 0 bases from V and 4 bases from J, with 12 bases between. CDR3 DNA, as far as it was read: TGTGGTGCTAGGGAGATGGGGGCAGGCACCGGGCAGCTCTAC. It translates to CGAREMGAGTGQLY. The CDR3, in full, reads CGAREMGAGTGQLYF.

This clone is judged medium-sized. Mouse names are used for the genes. The DNA ends 1 residue before the CDR3 does, and the rest of the CDR3 is filled in from the germline J gene. V usage is TRBV16 and J usage is TRBJ2-7; D remains unclear. V shed 0 bases and J shed 4 bases, with 1 base lying between them. This CDR3 contains 11 residues. Per the germline V gene, CDR1 is SGHSA and CDR2 is FRNQAP. The sequenced part of the CDR3 DNA is TGTGCAAGCAGCTTAGAATATGAACAGTAC. Translation gives CASSLEYEQY. The entire CDR3 protein is CASSLEYEQYF. Full variable domain (rest looked up from reference TRBV16 and TRBJ2-7): NAGVIQTPRHKVTGKGQEATLWCEPISGHSAVFWYRQTIVQGLEFLTYFRNQAPIDDSGMPKERFSAQMPNQSHSTLKIQSTQPQDSAVYLCASSLEYEQYFGPGTRLTVL.

This clone was observed a handful of times. The genes and germline here are from mouse. Read sequence stops 1 residue before the CDR3 end, and the germline J gene provides the missing end. This chain links TRBV26 with TRBJ2-2, with D perhaps matching TRBD1 (6 bases). V was cut by 5 bases and J by 1 base, with 8 bases left in between. This CDR3 region has 14 residues. CDR1 KGHPV and CDR2 FQNQEV come from the germline V gene (reference sequence). CDR3 bases read: TGTGCCAGCAGTACACAGGGAAACACCGGGCAGCTCTAC. Translation: CASSTQGNTGQLY. The complete CDR3 sequence is CASSTQGNTGQLYF. Full variable domain (missing parts from reference TRBV26 and TRBJ2-2): NSKVIQTPRYLVKGQGQKAKMRCIPEKGHPVVFWYQQNKNNEFKFLINFQNQEVLQQIDMTEKRFSAECPSNSPCSLEIQSSEAGDSALYLCASSTQGNTGQLYFGEGSKLTVL.

On this clone itself: Mouse gene names apply. Read sequence stops 1 residue before the CDR3 end, and the germline J gene provides the missing end. The chain employs TRBV26 and TRBJ2-5, with D possibly matching TRBD2 (5 bases). The germline V and J ends were trimmed by 5 bases and 1 base, with 7 bases remaining between them. This CDR3 contains 13 residues. Germline V gene lookup returns CDR1 KGHPV and CDR2 FQNQEV (reference sequence). The CDR3 is CASSTLDQDTQYF. The DNA read from the CDR3 is TGTGCCAGCAGTACACTGGACCAAGACACCCAGTAC.